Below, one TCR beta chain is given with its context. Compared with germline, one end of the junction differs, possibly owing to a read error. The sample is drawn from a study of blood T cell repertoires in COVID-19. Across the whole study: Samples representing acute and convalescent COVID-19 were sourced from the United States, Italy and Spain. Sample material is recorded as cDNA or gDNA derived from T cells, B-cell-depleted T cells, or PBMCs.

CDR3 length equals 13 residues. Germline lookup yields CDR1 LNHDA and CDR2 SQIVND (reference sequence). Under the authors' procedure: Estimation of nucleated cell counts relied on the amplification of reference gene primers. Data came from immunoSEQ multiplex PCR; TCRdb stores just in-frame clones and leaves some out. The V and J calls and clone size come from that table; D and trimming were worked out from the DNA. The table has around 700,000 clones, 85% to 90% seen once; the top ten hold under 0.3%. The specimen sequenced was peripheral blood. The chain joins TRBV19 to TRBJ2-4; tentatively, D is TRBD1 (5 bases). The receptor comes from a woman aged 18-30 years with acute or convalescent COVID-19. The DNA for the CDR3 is TGTGCCAGTAGTATGTCGACAGCACGGTTTCAGGACTTC. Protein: CASSMSTARFQDF.